These 12 T cell receptor beta chains were sequenced from one sample in a study of T cells in Graves' hyperthyroidism and ophthalmopathy. TCR beta CDR3 regions were amplified from RNA transcripts. First-round RT-PCR targeting the TCR CDR3 was performed with the HTBI primer set. Via MiXCR, TCRdb re-called the multiplex PCR reads, giving one row per CDR3 protein. The profile shows roughly 700,000 distinct CDR3 sequences, around 15% of them singletons. The sample comprised blood. These receptors were collected from a woman aged 18-29 years with Graves' hyperthyroidism.

There are a few counts of this clonotype. V usage is TRBV2 and J usage is TRBJ1-3, with a tentative D call TRBD1 (6 bases). Germline CDR1 and CDR2: SNHLY and FYNNEI. The V end lost 5 bases, the J end lost 4 bases, and 9 bases lay between the germline ends. The CDR3 is made up of 13 amino acids. In DNA form, the CDR3 reads TGTGCCAGCAGTCAGGGGTTGGGAAACACCATATATTTT. Amino acid sequence: CASSQGLGNTIYF.

This sequence joins TRBV25-1 and TRBJ1-2; a possible D gene is TRBD1 (5 bases). The CDR3 spans 15 residues. Trimming stripped 4 bases from V and 8 bases from J, with 20 bases between. The germline V gene has CDR1 MGHDK and CDR2 SYGVNS. The CDR3 DNA sequence: TGTGCCAGCAGTGGGGAGACCGGGACCCCCGACGGCTACACCTTC. Translated: CASSGETGTPDGYTF.

In this sample, this clonotype turned up many times. This rearrangement joins TRBV7-8 to TRBJ2-5; perhaps TRBD1 as D (5 bases). V was pared by 6 bases and J by 1 base, with 24 bases between. The V gene's germline CDR1 is SGHVS and CDR2 FQNEAQ. The CDR3 has 18 amino acids. The CDR3 protein is CASRSLRRQYPSQETQYF. CDR3 nucleotide sequence: TGTGCCAGCAGATCACTCAGGCGACAGTATCCAAGCCAAGAGACCCAGTACTTC.

The sample holds many counts of this clonotype. This chain links TRBV18 with TRBJ1-5; D gene uncertain. The germline V gene has CDR1 KGHSH and CDR2 LQKENI. The length of the CDR3 is 17 residues. The V end lost 3 bases, the J end lost 0 bases, and 15 bases lay between the germline ends. In DNA, the CDR3 is TGTGCCAGCTCACCCCGCTCTTTGGGTAGTAGCAATCAGCCCCAGCATTTT. It yields the protein CASSPRSLGSSNQPQHF.

This clonotype was observed a few times. The chain joins TRBV24-1 to TRBJ2-7; perhaps TRBD2 as D (6 bases). The V end lost 8 bases, the J end lost 0 bases, and 19 bases lay between the germline ends. The CDR3 contains 16 residues. The germline gives CDR1 KGHDR, CDR2 SFDVKD. The CDR3 region is CATNFRGLLSSYEQYF. CDR3 bases: TGTGCCACCAATTTTCGGGGACTTTTGAGCTCCTACGAGCAGTACTTC.

This clonotype appeared many times. V and J are TRBV6-2 or TRBV6-3 and TRBJ2-2, with D possibly being TRBD1 (5 bases). Looked up from germline, CDR1 is MNHEY and CDR2 is SVGEGT. The CDR3 contains 15 residues. The V end lost 6 bases, the J end lost 3 bases, and 14 bases lay between the germline ends. The CDR3 sequence is CASSSGFTDTGELFF. The CDR3 DNA reads TGTGCCAGCAGCTCAGGGTTTACGGACACCGGGGAGCTGTTTTTT.

This clonotype was observed a few times. The gene calls are TRBV27 and TRBJ1-6; no clear D. The CDR3 totals 15 residues. The V and J ends lost 8 bases and 8 bases respectively, with 19 bases between them. Germline CDR1 is MNHEY and CDR2 is SMNVEV (reference sequence). CDR3 nucleotide sequence: TGTGCCAGCTTGGAGGTCGGAAAGGCGGATTCACCCCTCCACTTT. Translating it yields CASLEVGKADSPLHF.

This clonotype was observed many times. This chain links TRBV6-1 with TRBJ2-5; the D is unclear. Trimming took off 7 bases at V and 5 bases at J, with 20 bases between the two ends. Germline V CDR1 and CDR2: MNHNS, SASEGT. The CDR3 length is 15 residues. The CDR3, as DNA: TGTGCCAGCATGGTTGGGCCTGCGGCAAGGGAGACCCAGTACTTC. Translated: CASMVGPAARETQYF.

This clonotype was seen at least ten times. This sequence joins TRBV12-3 or TRBV12-4 and TRBJ2-1; a weak D match, TRBD2 (6 bases). Trimming took 7 bases from V and 7 from J, leaving 17 bases between them. This CDR3 is 14 amino acids long. The CDR3 sequence is CASTPPGRGNEQFF. CDR3 DNA: TGTGCCAGCACCCCCCCGGGTCGGGGGAATGAGCAGTTCTTC.

This clonotype appeared many times. The chain couples TRBV11-3 to TRBJ2-1; the D gene is possibly TRBD2 (5 bases). The CDR3 totals 15 residues. Looked up from germline, CDR1 is SGHNT and CDR2 is YENEEA. V lost 5 bases and J lost 3, with 14 bases in between. DNA for the CDR3: TGTGCCAGCAGCACACGGACGGGGAACTACAATGAGCAGTTCTTC. It specifies CASSTRTGNYNEQFF.

The gene calls are TRBV7-6 and TRBJ2-2; 9 bases line up with TRBD2. Trimming took 5 bases from V and 0 from J; bases not matched to a gene: 4. The CDR3 covers 16 residues. CDR1 is SGHVS, CDR2 FNYEAQ, per germline. For the CDR3, the DNA is TGTGCCAGCAGCCCGGGACTAGCTTCGAACACCGGGGAGCTGTTTTTT. It specifies CASSPGLASNTGELFF.

This clonotype was recorded a few times. The chain couples TRBV27 to TRBJ1-1; D perhaps matches TRBD1 (6 bases). Germline CDR1 and CDR2: MNHEY and SMNVEV (reference sequence). V dropped 7 bases and J dropped 3 bases, with 24 bases sitting between them. CDR3 length: 17 amino acids. For the CDR3, the DNA is TGTGCCAGCACCGAAAGGGGGGTTTCCTATAGGCACACTGAAGCTTTCTTT. Encoded protein: CASTERGVSYRHTEAFF.